This entry lists 13 T cell receptor beta chains sequenced from one sample in a study of shared clonotypes between healthy human individuals. Repertoires were generated with immunoSEQ multiplex PCR, while TCRdb's copy carries only in-frame clones and drops some. The sample consists of about 480,000 clones, almost 80% of them appearing once. The sample was PBMCs. These TCRs come from a woman in her thirties or forties in good health. Some clones in this sample may be carry-over from other donors' samples.

The chain joins TRBV7-3 to TRBJ2-2; TRBD1 might be the D (6 bases). Germline CDR1 is SGHTA and CDR2 is FQGTGA. Trimming took 4 bases from V and 7 from J, leaving 10 bases between them. The CDR3 spans 13 residues. The CDR3 protein is CASSSTGGGELFF. DNA of the CDR3: TGTGCCAGCAGCTCGACAGGAGGCGGGGAGCTGTTTTTT.

The J gene is TRBJ2-1, the V gene TRBV10-1; D might be TRBD1 (6 bases). The CDR3 consists of 17 residues. V was trimmed by 3 bases and J by 1 base, leaving 16 bases between them. Germline values: CDR1 WNHNN, CDR2 SYGVQD (reference sequence). This chain's CDR3 is CASSESRQETSYNEQFF. The CDR3 DNA is TGCGCCAGCAGTGAATCGAGACAGGAGACTTCCTACAATGAGCAGTTCTTC.

J is TRBJ1-5 and V is TRBV19, with TRBD1 matching over 7 bases. This CDR3 region has 13 residues. J was trimmed by 5 bases and V by 9 bases; bases with no gene match: 7. Germline V gives CDR1 LNHDA, CDR2 SQIVND (reference sequence). The CDR3 coding sequence is TGTGCCAGCCATTACAGGGGAGATCAGCCCCAGCATTTT. Its translation is CASHYRGDQPQHF.

The CDR3 sequence: CASSLGLAGGPYEQYF. In DNA form, the CDR3 reads TGTGCCAGCTCGCTAGGACTAGCGGGAGGGCCTTACGAGCAGTACTTC. The chain couples TRBV18 to TRBJ2-7, with 15 bases fitting TRBD2. V shed 6 bases and J 4 bases; nucleotides not matched to a gene: 7. Germline V gene lookup returns CDR1 KGHSH and CDR2 LQKENI. This CDR3 spans 16 amino acids.

The chain couples TRBV28 to TRBJ2-7, with TRBD1 as a possible D gene (7 bases). The CDR3 sequence is 14 residues long. Trimming removed 6 bases at V and 9 bases at J, with 21 bases between. Germline CDR1 is MDHEN and CDR2 is SYDVKM. The DNA for the CDR3 is TGTGCCAGCAGGGTCGGGGGACAGTCCCCCGGGCAGTACTTC. This gives the protein CASRVGGQSPGQYF.

For the CDR3, the DNA is TGCGCCAGCAGCTTGTCAGGGTTCGCGGGCACTGAAGCTTTCTTT. Translation: CASSLSGFAGTEAFF. The chain has TRBV5-1 and TRBJ1-1; D is possibly TRBD1 (5 bases). Trimming took 1 base from V and 4 from J, leaving 14 bases between them. The CDR3 runs to 15 residues. Per the germline V gene, CDR1 is SGHRS and CDR2 is YFSETQ. The entire variable domain, with the rest obtained from reference TRBV5-1 and TRBJ1-1, is as follows: KAGVTQTPRYLIKTRGQQVTLSCSPISGHRSVSWYQQTPGQGLQFLFEYFSETQRNKGNFPGRFSGRQFSNSRSEMNVSTLELGDSALYLCASSLSGFAGTEAFFGQGTRLTVV.

V usage is TRBV6-6 and J usage is TRBJ2-6; D gene ambiguous. Germline CDR1 MNHNY, CDR2 SVGAGI (reference sequence). The CDR3 consists of 11 residues. Trimming removed 10 bases from V and 4 bases from J, with 5 bases in between. Here the CDR3 DNA reads TGTGCCACCTGGGGGGCCAACGTCCTGACTTTC. Translation gives CATWGANVLTF.

The sample holds one count of this clone. The chain uses TRBV5-1 and TRBJ2-1; 9 bases match TRBD2. Germline values: CDR1 SGHRS, CDR2 YFSETQ. The CDR3 has 15 amino acids. The V and J ends lost 5 bases and 2 bases, in that order; junction bases with no gene match: 5. The CDR3 is CASRSAGGAYNEQFF. The CDR3 DNA sequence: TGCGCCAGCAGGTCGGCGGGAGGGGCCTACAATGAGCAGTTCTTC.

The J gene is TRBJ2-2, the V gene TRBV5-4; D gene ambiguous. Trimming cost V 0 bases and J 4 bases, with 7 bases left between them. The CDR3 runs 14 residues. The germline gives CDR1 SGHNT, CDR2 YYREEE (reference sequence). The CDR3 loop is CASSLGIPTGELFF. In nucleotides, the CDR3 is TGTGCCAGCAGCTTGGGGATTCCCACCGGGGAGCTGTTTTTT.

The gene calls are TRBV28 and TRBJ2-7; D is uncertain. This CDR3 region has 11 residues. V was shortened by 8 bases and J by 4 bases, with 9 bases between the two germline ends. In germline, CDR1 is MDHEN, CDR2 SYDVKM. Here the CDR3 DNA reads TGTGCCAGCGGGCAGCGTTACGAGCAGTACTTC. It encodes CASGQRYEQYF.

This chain links TRBV2 with TRBJ1-5; D remains ambiguous. The germline V and J ends were trimmed by 4 bases and 11 bases, with 9 bases remaining between them. This CDR3 spans 11 amino acids. Germline lookup yields CDR1 SNHLY and CDR2 FYNNEI. CDR3 DNA: TGTGCCAGCAGTGCTGGCCGGACCCAGCATTTT. It translates to CASSAGRTQHF.

This clone has only one observation. J is TRBJ2-5 and V is TRBV7-8, with 12 bases that match TRBD2. With 6 bases clipped from V and 4 bases from J, the junction kept 6 bases outside the gene matches. Germline CDR1 and CDR2: SGHVS and FQNEAQ. This CDR3 spans 15 amino acids. DNA of the CDR3: TGTGCCAGCAGGGTTGCGGGACTAGCGGGAGAGACCCAGTACTTC. It yields the protein CASRVAGLAGETQYF.

This rearrangement joins TRBV7-8 to TRBJ2-5, with TRBD1 identical over 7 bases. The closer fit of TRBJ2-7 to the DNA end suggests the J call may be wrong. Germline loops: CDR1 SGHVS, CDR2 FQNEAQ. This CDR3 comprises 13 residues. The DNA for the CDR3 is TGTGCCAGCAGCTTAGGACAGGGACGCGAGCAGTACTTC. Translating it yields CASSLGQGREQYF.